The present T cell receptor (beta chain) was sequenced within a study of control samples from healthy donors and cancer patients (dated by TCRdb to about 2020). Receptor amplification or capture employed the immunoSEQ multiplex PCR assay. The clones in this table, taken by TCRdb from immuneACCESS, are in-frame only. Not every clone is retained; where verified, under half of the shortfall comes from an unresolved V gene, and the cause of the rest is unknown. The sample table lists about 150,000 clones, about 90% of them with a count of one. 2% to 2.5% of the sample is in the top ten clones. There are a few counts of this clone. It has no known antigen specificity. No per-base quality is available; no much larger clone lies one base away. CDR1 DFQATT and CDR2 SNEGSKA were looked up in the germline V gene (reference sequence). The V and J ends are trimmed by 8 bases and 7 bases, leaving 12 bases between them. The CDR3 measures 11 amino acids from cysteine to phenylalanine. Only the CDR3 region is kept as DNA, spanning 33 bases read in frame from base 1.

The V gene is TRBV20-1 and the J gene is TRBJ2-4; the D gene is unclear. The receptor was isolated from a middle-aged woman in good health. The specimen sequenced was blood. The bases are TGCAGTCCCAAGGCACTGAACATTCAGTACTTC. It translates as CSPKALNIQYF.